Each of the 8 T cell receptor beta chains below was sequenced from the same sample in a study of Graves' ophthalmopathy and Graves' hyperthyroidism. RNA transcripts were the source from which TCR beta CDR3 regions were amplified. Investigators did first-round RT-PCR with HTBI primers, then second-round multiplex PCR. TCRdb processed the multiplex PCR reads anew with MiXCR; each CDR3 protein has one entry. The sample lists 350,000 or so distinct CDR3 sequences; about a sixth were seen once. Sequencing input: peripheral blood. The receptors derive from an adult man with Graves' ophthalmopathy.

This clonotype has ten or more counts. The CDR3 DNA sequence: TGTGCCAGCAGTCCGACAGGACGAAGCTCCTACGAGCAGTACTTC. Its translation is CASSPTGRSSYEQYF. The rearrangement uses TRBV6-5 and TRBJ2-7, with D perhaps TRBD1 (6 bases). The CDR3 runs 15 residues. V lost 5 bases, J lost 0 bases, and 14 bases lay in between. CDR1 is MNHEY and CDR2 is SVGAGI in the germline V gene.

At least ten counts were recorded for this clonotype. The J gene is TRBJ1-5, the V gene TRBV19; 11 bases match TRBD1. Germline values: CDR1 LNHDA, CDR2 SQIVND (reference sequence). The CDR3 length is 17 residues. V lost 3 bases and J lost 6; bases outside the gene matches: 10. CDR3 loop: CASSIRTGGSSSQPQHF. The CDR3 DNA reads as TGTGCCAGTAGTATCAGGACAGGGGGCAGTTCTAGTCAGCCCCAGCATTTT.

The chain joins TRBV29-1 to TRBJ2-7, with D possibly being TRBD2 (5 bases). Germline V lookup: CDR1 SQVTM, CDR2 ANQGSEA. The ends were cut back, 7 bases at V and 5 bases at J, with 12 bases in the middle. The CDR3 extends over 11 amino acids. Here the CDR3 DNA reads TGCAGCGCCACGCTCGGGGACGAGCAGTACTTC. It specifies CSATLGDEQYF.

This clonotype appeared many times. This chain joins TRBV4-2 and TRBJ1-2, with D hard to call. Germline CDR1 LGHNA, CDR2 YNFKEQ. This CDR3 spans 14 amino acids. V gave up 0 bases and J gave up 8 bases, with 13 bases separating them. Here the CDR3 DNA reads TGTGCCAGCAGCCAAGATTCGGCAGTACCCGGCTACACCTTC. Protein product: CASSQDSAVPGYTF.

This clonotype has at least ten counts. The chain employs TRBV12-3 or TRBV12-4 and TRBJ2-7; 8 nucleotides agree with TRBD1. The CDR3 extends over 17 amino acids. With 6 bases clipped from V and 2 bases from J, the junction kept 15 bases outside the gene matches. Here the CDR3 DNA reads TGTGCCAGCAGACGAATCCGGGACAGGAACGCTACCTACGAGCAGTACTTC. It specifies CASRRIRDRNATYEQYF.

The chain is built from TRBV13 and TRBJ2-5, with D possibly being TRBD2 (6 bases). Germline loops: CDR1 PRHDT, CDR2 FYEKMQ (reference sequence). The CDR3 is made up of 12 amino acids. V was shortened by 6 bases and J by 7 bases, with 12 bases between the two germline ends. CDR3 coding DNA: TGTGCCAGCAGGGGGGACTTCGGGACCCAGTACTTC. It specifies CASRGDFGTQYF. The full variable domain, rest sourced from reference TRBV13 and TRBJ2-5, is AAGVIQSPRHLIKEKRETATLKCYPIPRHDTVYWYQQGPGQDPQFLISFYEKMQSDKGSIPDRFSAQQFSDYHSELNMSSLELGDSALYFCASRGDFGTQYFGPGTRLLVL.

This clonotype occurred many times. The chain uses TRBV6-2 or TRBV6-3 and TRBJ1-2; D remains unclear. This CDR3 has 14 amino acids. Germline values: CDR1 MNHEY, CDR2 SVGEGT. Trimming removed 0 bases at V and 1 base at J, with 6 bases between. CDR3 nucleotides: TGTGCCAGCAGTTACTCGTCAAATAACTATGGCTACACCTTC. This codes for CASSYSSNNYGYTF.

This clonotype was detected ten times or more. The V and J genes are TRBV20-1 and TRBJ2-2; D is uncertain. This CDR3 comprises 13 residues. The germline V and J ends were trimmed by 1 base and 7 bases, with 10 bases remaining between them. CDR1 DFQATT and CDR2 SNEGSKA come from the germline V gene (reference sequence). In DNA, the CDR3 is TGCAGTGCTAGAGTGTCGGGTGGCGGGGAGCTGTTTTTT. It specifies CSARVSGGGELFF.